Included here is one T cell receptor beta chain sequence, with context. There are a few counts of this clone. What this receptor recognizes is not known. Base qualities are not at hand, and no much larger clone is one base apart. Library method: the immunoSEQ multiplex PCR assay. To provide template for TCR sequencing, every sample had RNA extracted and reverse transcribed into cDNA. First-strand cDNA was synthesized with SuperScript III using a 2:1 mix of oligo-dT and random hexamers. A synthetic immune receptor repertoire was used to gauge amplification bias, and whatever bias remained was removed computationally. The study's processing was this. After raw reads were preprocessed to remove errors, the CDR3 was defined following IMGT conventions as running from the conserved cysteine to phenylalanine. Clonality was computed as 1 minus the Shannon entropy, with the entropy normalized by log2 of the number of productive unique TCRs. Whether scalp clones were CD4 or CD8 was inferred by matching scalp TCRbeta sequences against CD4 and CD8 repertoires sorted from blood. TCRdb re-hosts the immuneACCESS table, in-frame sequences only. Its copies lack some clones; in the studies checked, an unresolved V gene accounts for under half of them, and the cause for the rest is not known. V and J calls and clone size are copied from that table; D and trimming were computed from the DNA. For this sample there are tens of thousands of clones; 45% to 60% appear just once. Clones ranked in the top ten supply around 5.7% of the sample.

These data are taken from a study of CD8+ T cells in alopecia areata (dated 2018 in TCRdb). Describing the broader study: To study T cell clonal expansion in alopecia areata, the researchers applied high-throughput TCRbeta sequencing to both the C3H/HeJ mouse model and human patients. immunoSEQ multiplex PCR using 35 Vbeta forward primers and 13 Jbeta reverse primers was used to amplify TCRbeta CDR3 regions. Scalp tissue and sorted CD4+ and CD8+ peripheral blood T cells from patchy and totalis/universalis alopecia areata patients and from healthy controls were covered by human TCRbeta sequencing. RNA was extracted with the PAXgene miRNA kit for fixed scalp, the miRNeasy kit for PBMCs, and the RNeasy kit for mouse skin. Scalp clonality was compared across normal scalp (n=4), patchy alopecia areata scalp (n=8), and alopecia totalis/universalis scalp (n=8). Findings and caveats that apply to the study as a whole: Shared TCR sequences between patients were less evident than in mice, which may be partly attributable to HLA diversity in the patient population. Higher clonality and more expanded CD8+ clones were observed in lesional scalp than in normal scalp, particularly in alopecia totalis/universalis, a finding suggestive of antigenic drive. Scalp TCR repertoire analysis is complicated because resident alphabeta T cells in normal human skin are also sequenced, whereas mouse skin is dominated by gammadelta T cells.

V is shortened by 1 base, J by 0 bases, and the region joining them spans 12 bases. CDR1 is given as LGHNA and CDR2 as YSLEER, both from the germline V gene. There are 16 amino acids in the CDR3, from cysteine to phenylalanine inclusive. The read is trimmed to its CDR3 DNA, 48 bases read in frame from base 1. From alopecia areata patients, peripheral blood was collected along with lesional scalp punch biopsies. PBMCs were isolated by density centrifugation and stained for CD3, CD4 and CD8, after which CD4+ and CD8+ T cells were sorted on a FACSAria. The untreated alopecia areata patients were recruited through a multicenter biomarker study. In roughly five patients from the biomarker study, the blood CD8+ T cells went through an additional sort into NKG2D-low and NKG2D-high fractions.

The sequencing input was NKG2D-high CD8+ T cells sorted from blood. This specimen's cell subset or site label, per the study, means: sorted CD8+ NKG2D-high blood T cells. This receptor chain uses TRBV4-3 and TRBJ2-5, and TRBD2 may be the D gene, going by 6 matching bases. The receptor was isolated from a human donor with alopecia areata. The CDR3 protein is CASSQGQWDYQETQYF. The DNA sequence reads TGCGCCAGCAGCCAAGGCCAATGGGACTACCAAGAGACCCAGTACTTC.